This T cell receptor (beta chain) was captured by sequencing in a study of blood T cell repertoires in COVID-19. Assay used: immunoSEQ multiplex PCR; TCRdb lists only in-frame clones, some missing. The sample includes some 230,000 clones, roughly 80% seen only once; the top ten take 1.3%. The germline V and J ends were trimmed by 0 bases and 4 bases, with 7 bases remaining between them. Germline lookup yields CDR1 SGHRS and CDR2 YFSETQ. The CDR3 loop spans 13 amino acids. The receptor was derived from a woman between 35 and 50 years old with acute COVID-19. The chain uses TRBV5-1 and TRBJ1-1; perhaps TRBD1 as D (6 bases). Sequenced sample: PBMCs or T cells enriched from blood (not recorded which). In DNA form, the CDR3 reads TGCGCCAGCAGCTTGGTCAGGGGCACTGAAGCTTTCTTT. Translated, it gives CASSLVRGTEAFF.